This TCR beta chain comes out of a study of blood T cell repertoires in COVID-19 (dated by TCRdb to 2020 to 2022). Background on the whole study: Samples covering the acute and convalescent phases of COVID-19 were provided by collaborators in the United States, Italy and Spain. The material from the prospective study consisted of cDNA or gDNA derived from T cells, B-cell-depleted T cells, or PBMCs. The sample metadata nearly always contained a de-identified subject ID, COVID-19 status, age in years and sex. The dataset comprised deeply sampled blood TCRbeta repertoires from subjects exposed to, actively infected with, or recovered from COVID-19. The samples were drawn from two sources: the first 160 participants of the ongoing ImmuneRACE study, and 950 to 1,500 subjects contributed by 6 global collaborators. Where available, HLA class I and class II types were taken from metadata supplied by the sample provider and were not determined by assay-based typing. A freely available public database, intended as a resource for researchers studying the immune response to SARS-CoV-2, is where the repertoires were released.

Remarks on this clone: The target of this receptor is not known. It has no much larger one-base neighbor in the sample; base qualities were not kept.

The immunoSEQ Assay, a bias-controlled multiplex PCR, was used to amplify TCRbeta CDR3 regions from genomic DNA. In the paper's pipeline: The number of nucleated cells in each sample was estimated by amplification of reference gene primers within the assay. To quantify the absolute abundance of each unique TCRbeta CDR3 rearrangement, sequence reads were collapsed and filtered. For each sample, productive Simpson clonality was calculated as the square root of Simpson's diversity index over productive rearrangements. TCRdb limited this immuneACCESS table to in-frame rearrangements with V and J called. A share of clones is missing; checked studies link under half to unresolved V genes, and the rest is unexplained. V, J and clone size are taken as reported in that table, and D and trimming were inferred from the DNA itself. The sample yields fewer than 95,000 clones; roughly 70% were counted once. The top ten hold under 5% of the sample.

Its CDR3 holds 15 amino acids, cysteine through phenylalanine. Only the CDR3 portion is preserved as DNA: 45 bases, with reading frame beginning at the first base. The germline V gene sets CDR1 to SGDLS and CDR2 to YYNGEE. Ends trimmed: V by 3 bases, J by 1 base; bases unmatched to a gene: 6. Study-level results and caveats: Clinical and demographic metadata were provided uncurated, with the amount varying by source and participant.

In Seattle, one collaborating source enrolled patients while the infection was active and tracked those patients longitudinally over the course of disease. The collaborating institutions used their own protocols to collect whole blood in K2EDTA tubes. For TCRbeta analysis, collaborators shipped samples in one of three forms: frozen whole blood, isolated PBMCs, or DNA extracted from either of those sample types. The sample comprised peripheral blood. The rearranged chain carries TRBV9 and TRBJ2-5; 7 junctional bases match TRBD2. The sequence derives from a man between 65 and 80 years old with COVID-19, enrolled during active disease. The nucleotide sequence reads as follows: TGTGCCAGCAGCGGTTTGGCTAGCGGCCAAGAGACCCAGTACTTC. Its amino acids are CASSGLASGQETQYF.